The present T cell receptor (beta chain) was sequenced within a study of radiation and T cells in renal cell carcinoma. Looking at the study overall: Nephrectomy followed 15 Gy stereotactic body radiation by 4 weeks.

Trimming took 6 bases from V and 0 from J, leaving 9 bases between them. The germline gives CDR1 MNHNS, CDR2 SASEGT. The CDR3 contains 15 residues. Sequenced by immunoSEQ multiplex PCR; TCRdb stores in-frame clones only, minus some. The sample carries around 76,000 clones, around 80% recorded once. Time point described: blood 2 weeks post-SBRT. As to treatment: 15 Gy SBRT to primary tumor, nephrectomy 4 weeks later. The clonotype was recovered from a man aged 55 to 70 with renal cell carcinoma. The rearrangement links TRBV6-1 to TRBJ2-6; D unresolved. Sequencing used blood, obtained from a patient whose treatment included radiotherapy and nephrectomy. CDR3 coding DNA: TGTGCCAGCAGCATCACGCTCTCTGGGGCCAACGTCCTGACTTTC. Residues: CASSITLSGANVLTF.